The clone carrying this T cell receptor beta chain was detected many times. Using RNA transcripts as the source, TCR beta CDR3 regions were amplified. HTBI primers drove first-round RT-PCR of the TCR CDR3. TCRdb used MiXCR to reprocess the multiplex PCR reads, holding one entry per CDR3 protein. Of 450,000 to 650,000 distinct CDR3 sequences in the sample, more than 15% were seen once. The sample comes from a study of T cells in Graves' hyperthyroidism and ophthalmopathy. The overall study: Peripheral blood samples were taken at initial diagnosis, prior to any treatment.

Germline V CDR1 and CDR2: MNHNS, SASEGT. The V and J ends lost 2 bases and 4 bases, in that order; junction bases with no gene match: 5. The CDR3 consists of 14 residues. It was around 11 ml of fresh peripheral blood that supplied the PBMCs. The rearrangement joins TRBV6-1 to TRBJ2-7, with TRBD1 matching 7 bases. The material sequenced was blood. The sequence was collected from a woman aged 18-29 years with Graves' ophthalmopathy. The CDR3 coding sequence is TGTGCCAGCAGTGAAACGTGGGACAGATACGAGCAGTACTTC. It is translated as CASSETWDRYEQYF.